Listed here is a single TCR beta chain. Only one count was recorded for this clone. The clone's antigen remains unknown. Base qualities are not recorded, but no much larger clone differs from it by a single base. CDR1 is given as KGHSH and CDR2 as LQKENI, both from the germline V gene. CDR3 length: 14 amino acids, cysteine to phenylalanine. Here the CDR3 DNA is all that survives: 42 bases in frame from base 1. V trim: 4 bases; J trim: 5 bases; unmatched bases: 4. The data were obtained in a study of T cell responses to AZD1222 COVID-19 vaccine (dated by TCRdb to about 2021). A note on the overall study: AZD1222 recipients with second doses at about 4 weeks or about 12 weeks were pooled, because spike-specific TCR depth and breadth did not differ between schedules. TCR sequencing was performed for 230 to 250 trial participants, of whom some 200 were given two doses of AZD1222 and around 25 were given two doses of MenACWY control vaccine. Trial participants were enrolled by age into subgroups of 18-55, 56-69 and 70-plus years, and around 140, 26 and 57 TCR-sequenced participants, respectively, were included in these subgroups.

The time point label of this sample denotes: baseline before first vaccination. Samples from vaccinated people were obtained from the UK trials COV001 and COV002, which included a single-blind randomized controlled phase 2/3 trial of AZD1222 (ChAdOx1 nCoV-19) in healthy adults. For TCRbeta chain sequencing, PBMC samples from trial participants were taken at day 0 and at day 28 after the second dose. Study-wide conclusions, independent of this receptor: No day 14 peak-response samples were available, so repertoires were characterized only after the peak T cell response. Nearly half of unique spike-specific TCRs reportedly recognized epitopes outside regions mutated in the B.1.351 and B.1.1.7 variants. Only five or six AZD1222 recipients were SARS-CoV-2 seropositive at baseline, limiting conclusions about previously exposed vaccinees. After two AZD1222 doses, spike-specific TCR breadth and depth were significantly higher than at day 0 and than in MenACWY recipients. In the small 56-69-year group, the increase in depth fell short of significance, most likely because of low power. Participants were mostly white British and included more females than males, and it was suggested by the authors that clonal diversity may have been underestimated. The vaccine-associated CD4 TCRs covered the entire spike protein, and the dominant responses fell in regions 160-218 and 743-854.

The CDR3 regions of human TCRbeta chains were subjected to immunosequencing. The paper's processing steps were these. TCRs in the repertoires were compared against a reference library of SARS-CoV-2-specific TCRs that had been generated with the MIRA antigen-specificity platform. Breadth was defined as the fraction of unique TCRs that were SARS-CoV-2-associated, and depth was defined as the fraction of total T cells that were SARS-CoV-2-associated. Each spike-specific TCR was assigned to its reactive spike region and to a CD4 or CD8 class using the MIRA data. Log10-transformed breadth and depth values were compared by one-way ANOVA with Sidak's multiple comparisons tests. Held by TCRdb, this immuneACCESS table contains in-frame sequences only and omits some clones. Under half of the omission traces to an unresolved V gene where checked; the cause of the rest is unknown. V and J calls and clone size come straight from that table; D and trimming were deduced from the DNA. The sample has about 180,000 clones on record, around 88% of them singletons. The ten largest clones take up approximately 0.5% of the sample.

This sequence uses TRBV18 and TRBJ1-4; TRBD1 fits 7 bases in the junction. The sequence was collected from an adult in good health. Sequenced here: peripheral blood, sampled on day 0 of AZD1222 vaccination. DNA sequence: TGTGCCAGCTCACAATCGGGACAGAATGAAAAACTGTTTTTT. Its amino acids are CASSQSGQNEKLFF. Supplemented by the reference TRBV18 and TRBJ1-4 proteins around the CDR3, the complete variable domain is NAGVMQNPRHLVRRRGQEARLRCSPMKGHSHVYWYRQLPEEGLKFMVYLQKENIIDESGMPKERFSAEFPKEGPSILRIQQVVRGDSAAYFCASSQSGQNEKLFFGSGTQLSVL.